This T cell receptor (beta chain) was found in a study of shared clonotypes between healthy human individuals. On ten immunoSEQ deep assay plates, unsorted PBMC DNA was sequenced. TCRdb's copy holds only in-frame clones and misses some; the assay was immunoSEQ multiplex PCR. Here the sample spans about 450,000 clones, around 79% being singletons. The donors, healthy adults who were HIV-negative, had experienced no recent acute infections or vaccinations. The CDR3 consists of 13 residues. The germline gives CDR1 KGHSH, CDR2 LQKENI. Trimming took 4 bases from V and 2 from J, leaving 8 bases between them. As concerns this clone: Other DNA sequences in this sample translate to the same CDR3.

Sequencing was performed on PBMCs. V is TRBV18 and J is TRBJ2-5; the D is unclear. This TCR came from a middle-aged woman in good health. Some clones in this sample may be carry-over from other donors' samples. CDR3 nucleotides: TGTGCCAGCTCACGGGATAGGCAAGAGACCCAGTACTTC. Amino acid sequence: CASSRDRQETQYF. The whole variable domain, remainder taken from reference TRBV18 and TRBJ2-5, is NAGVMQNPRHLVRRRGQEARLRCSPMKGHSHVYWYRQLPEEGLKFMVYLQKENIIDESGMPKERFSAEFPKEGPSILRIQQVVRGDSAAYFCASSRDRQETQYFGPGTRLLVL.